This T cell receptor (beta chain) was sequenced during a study of shared clonotypes between healthy human individuals. Study-level information: Two female and a few male donors aged 18 to 49 were enrolled. Study outcomes and limitations: Sharing across a few donors was seen in 4.5% to 5.5% of naive CD4 clonotypes.

In germline, CDR1 is SGHTA, CDR2 FQGNSA. V was pared by 5 bases and J by 3 bases, with 11 bases between. CDR3 size: 13 residues. Naive-designated CD8 cells lacked CD45RO, were positively enriched for CCR7, and omitted terminally differentiated effector memory CD45RA+ cells. The study drew its donors from healthy HIV-negative adults without recent acute infections or vaccinations. The table came from immunoSEQ multiplex PCR; TCRdb's copy has only in-frame clones and leaves some out. Of about 2.2 million clones in the sample, 93% were seen once. About this clone itself: Antigen unknown.

The sample taken for sequencing was naive CD8+ T cells from PBMCs. The chain couples TRBV7-2 to TRBJ2-7; D ambiguous. This clonotype was sampled from a man younger than 35 in good health. Some clones in this sample may be carry-over from other donors' samples. CDR3 sequence reads: CASSPLYGYEQYF. The CDR3 nucleotides are TGTGCCAGCAGCCCACTTTACGGCTACGAGCAGTACTTC.